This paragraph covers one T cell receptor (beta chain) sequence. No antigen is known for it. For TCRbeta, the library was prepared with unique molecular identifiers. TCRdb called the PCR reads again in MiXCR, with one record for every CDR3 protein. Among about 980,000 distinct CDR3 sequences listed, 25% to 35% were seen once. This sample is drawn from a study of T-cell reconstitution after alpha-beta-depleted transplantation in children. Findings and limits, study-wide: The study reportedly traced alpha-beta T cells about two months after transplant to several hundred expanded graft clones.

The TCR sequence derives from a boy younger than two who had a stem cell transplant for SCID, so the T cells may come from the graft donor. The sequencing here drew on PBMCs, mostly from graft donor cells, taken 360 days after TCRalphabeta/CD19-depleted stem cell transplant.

The CDR3 DNA reads TGTGCCAGCAGCCAAGATTTAGCGGCGAACTATGGCTACACCTTC. Its translation is CASSQDLAANYGYTF. The chain couples TRBV4-2 to TRBJ1-2; D unresolved. V lost 0 bases and J lost 2, with 10 bases in between. Germline lookup yields CDR1 LGHNA and CDR2 YNFKEQ. The CDR3 length is 15 residues.